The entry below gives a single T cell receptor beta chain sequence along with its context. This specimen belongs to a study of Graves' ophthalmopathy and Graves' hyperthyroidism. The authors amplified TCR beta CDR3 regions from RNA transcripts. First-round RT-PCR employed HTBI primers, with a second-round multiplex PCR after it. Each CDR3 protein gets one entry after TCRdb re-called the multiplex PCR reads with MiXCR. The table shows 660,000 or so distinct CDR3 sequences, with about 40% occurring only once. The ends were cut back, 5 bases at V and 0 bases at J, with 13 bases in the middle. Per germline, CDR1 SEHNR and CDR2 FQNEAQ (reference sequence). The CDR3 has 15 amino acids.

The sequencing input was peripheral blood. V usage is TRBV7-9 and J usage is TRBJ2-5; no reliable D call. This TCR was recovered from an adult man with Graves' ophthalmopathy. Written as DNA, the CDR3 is TGTGCCAGCAGCCCCGAGGCGGCGGACCAAGAGACCCAGTACTTC. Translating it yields CASSPEAADQETQYF.